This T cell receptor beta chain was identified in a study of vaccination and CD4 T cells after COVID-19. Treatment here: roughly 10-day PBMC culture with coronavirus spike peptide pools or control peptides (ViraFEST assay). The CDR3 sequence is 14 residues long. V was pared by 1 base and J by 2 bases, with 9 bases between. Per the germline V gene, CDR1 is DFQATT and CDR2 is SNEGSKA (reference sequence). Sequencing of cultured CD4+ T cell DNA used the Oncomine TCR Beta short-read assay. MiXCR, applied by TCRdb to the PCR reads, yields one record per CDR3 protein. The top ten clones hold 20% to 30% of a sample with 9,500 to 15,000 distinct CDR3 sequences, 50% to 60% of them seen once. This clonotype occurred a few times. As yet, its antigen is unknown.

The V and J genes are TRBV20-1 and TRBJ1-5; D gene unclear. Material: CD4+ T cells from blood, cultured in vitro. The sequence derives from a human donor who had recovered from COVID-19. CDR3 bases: TGCAGTGCTAGAGTTGTCGGTGGCAATCAGCCCCAGCATTTT. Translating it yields CSARVVGGNQPQHF.